The 26 T cell receptor beta chains below were found in one sample sequenced in a study of blood T cells in healthy people across ages. It was with a sample-barcoded 5' primer and a J-beta primer mix that a second PCR of roughly 7 to 12 cycles was run. MiXCR was run by TCRdb on the 5' RACE reads, yielding one entry per CDR3 protein. The sample consists of 650,000 to 700,000 distinct CDR3 sequences, roughly half of them appearing once. The sequenced sample was blood. All receptors come from a woman over 75 in good health.

The V and J genes are TRBV3-1 and TRBJ1-5; maybe TRBD1 (6 bases). Trimming took off 4 bases at V and 2 bases at J, with 18 bases between the two ends. Germline V gene data show CDR1 as LGHDT and CDR2 as YNNKEL (reference sequence). The length of the CDR3 is 17 residues. The CDR3 region has the DNA TGTGCCAGCAGCCCAGAGAGGGGGGGGCACTGCAATCAGCCCCAGCATTTT. Translating it yields CASSPERGGHCNQPQHF.

Concerning this clonotype: A much more abundant neighbour one base away suggests this may be a read error. The V call is TRBV4-1, the J call TRBJ2-5; perhaps TRBD1 as D (6 bases). The germline V and J ends were trimmed by 0 bases and 11 bases, with 25 bases remaining between them. Germline values: CDR1 MGHRA, CDR2 YSYEKL. CDR3 size: 17 residues. The CDR3 DNA reads TGCGCCAGCAGCCAAGATGATGTAGTCGGGACATGGACGAAGCAGTACTTC. Protein: CASSQDDVVGTWTKQYF.

The chain couples TRBV14 to TRBJ2-7; weak D call: TRBD1 (6 bases). The CDR3 is made up of 15 amino acids. V lost 4 bases to trimming and J lost 4 bases, with 17 bases between them. CDR1 SGHDN and CDR2 FVKESK come from the germline V gene. The CDR3 sequence is CASSRTEGRIYEQYF. CDR3 bases: TGTGCCAGCAGCCGGACAGAGGGCAGAATTTACGAGCAGTACTTC.

Details on this clonotype: A much larger clone differs from this one at a single base, so this may be a read error. The chain has TRBV15 and TRBJ1-4; D is possibly TRBD1 (6 bases). The CDR3 sequence is 16 residues long. V lost 5 bases to trimming and J lost 2 bases, with 15 bases between them. CDR1 is LNHNV, CDR2 YYDKDF, per germline (reference sequence). DNA for the CDR3: TGTGCCACCAGCGGCGGAGACAGGACGACTAATGAAAAACTGTTTTTT. Translation gives CATSGGDRTTNEKLFF.

This clonotype was counted once. The chain carries TRBV5-1 and TRBJ1-2; a weak D match, TRBD1 (5 bases). This CDR3 is 14 amino acids long. Germline V gene data show CDR1 as SGHRS and CDR2 as YFSETQ. V was trimmed by 3 bases and J by 7 bases, leaving 16 bases between them. This chain's CDR3 is CASSWGPLTGGYTF. In DNA, the CDR3 is TGCGCCAGCAGCTGGGGCCCGCTCACTGGTGGCTACACCTTC.

In its sample, this clonotype was seen once. The V gene is TRBV11-2, the J gene TRBJ2-1; no clear D gene. Trimming removed 3 bases at V and 7 bases at J, with 13 bases between. The CDR3 has 14 amino acids. Looked up from germline, CDR1 is SGHAT and CDR2 is FQNNGV. In DNA, the CDR3 is TGTGCCAGCAGCTTTCCCCATGGAGCAAATGAGCAGTTCTTC. Translated: CASSFPHGANEQFF.

This clonotype was seen repeatedly, ten times or more. V usage is TRBV18 and J usage is TRBJ2-5, with 7 bases lining up with TRBD1. CDR3 size: 15 residues. In germline, CDR1 is KGHSH, CDR2 LQKENI. V was clipped by 5 bases and J by 1 base; unmatched bases: 7. The CDR3 protein is CASSSTGDRQETQYF. CDR3 sequence (DNA): TGTGCCAGCTCATCCACAGGGGACCGCCAAGAGACCCAGTACTTC.

This clonotype was observed a few times. This sequence joins TRBV20-1 and TRBJ2-7; 7 bases agree with TRBD1. CDR3 length: 15 amino acids. Germline V gene sequence: CDR1 DFQATT, CDR2 SNEGSKA (reference sequence). V shed 8 bases and J 0 bases; nucleotides not matched to a gene: 13. CDR3 nucleotides: TGCAGTCCCCAACCCCGGGACAGAACCTCCTACGAGCAGTACTTC. It encodes CSPQPRDRTSYEQYF.

As to this clonotype: Since a much larger clone is just one base distant, this may be a read error. This chain connects TRBV7-9 to TRBJ2-1, with 9 bases fitting TRBD2. Near its end, the DNA agrees better with TRBJ2-7, so the J call may be wrong. The CDR3 spans 15 residues. The germline V gene encodes CDR1 SEHNR and CDR2 FQNEAQ (reference sequence). CDR3 in amino acids: CASSLARGLADEQYF. DNA for the CDR3: TGTGCCAGCAGCTTAGCGCGGGGACTAGCAGATGAGCAGTACTTC.

CDR3 bases: TGTGCCAGCAGCTTAAGGGGGGGACAGGGCTCTCTCTCTGGGGCCAACGTCCTGACTTTC. The encoded protein is CASSLRGGQGSLSGANVLTF. J is TRBJ2-6 and V is TRBV7-9, with 9 bases that match TRBD1. This CDR3 contains 20 residues. Trimming removed 2 bases from V and 0 bases from J; junction bases left unmatched: 11. From germline, CDR1 is SEHNR and CDR2 FQNEAQ (reference sequence).

The genes are TRBV7-2 and TRBJ1-6; a weak D match, TRBD1 (6 bases). Trimming left V 3 bases short and J 10 bases short, with 13 bases between. This CDR3 has 14 residues. From germline, CDR1 is SGHTA and CDR2 FQGNSA. The CDR3: CASSFSGARSPLHF. The DNA of the CDR3 is TGTGCCAGCAGCTTTTCAGGGGCGCGGTCACCCCTCCACTTT.

Regarding this clonotype: A read error may explain this, as a much larger clone is one base away. V gene TRBV10-2 combines with J gene TRBJ2-1; the D is unclear. This CDR3 comprises 12 residues. Germline V lookup: CDR1 WSHSY, CDR2 SAAADI. The chain's CDR3 is CTSSRYGNEQFF. The CDR3, as DNA: TGCACCAGCAGTCGGTACGGCAATGAGCAGTTCTTC.

Concerning this clonotype: Possible read error: a much larger clone is one base away. CDR3 protein: CASSLILEEQFF. In DNA form, the CDR3 reads TGTGCCAGCAGCTTAATTTTGGAGGAGCAGTTCTTC. The J gene is TRBJ2-1, the V gene TRBV7-2; D is unresolved. With 2 bases removed from V and 10 bases from J, the gap between germline ends came to 9 bases. The CDR3 has 12 amino acids. CDR1 is SGHTA, CDR2 FQGNSA, per germline.

Worth noting for this clonotype: Possible read error: a much larger clone is one base away. The chain employs TRBV12-3 or TRBV12-4 and TRBJ2-4; D may be TRBD1 (6 bases). TRBJ2-7 matches the DNA end more closely, so the J call is doubtful. This CDR3 has 13 amino acids. The CDR3 loop is CVSSLNRAHEQYF. CDR3 nucleotides: TGTGTCAGCAGTTTAAACAGGGCGCACGAGCAGTACTTC.

This clonotype was recorded many times. The chain uses TRBV7-8 and TRBJ2-7, with TRBD1 matching 8 bases. The CDR3 length is 14 residues. J lost 4 bases, V lost 4 bases, and 6 bases had no gene match. CDR1 and CDR2 from the germline V gene are SGHVS and FQNEAQ. As DNA, the CDR3 is TGTGCCAGCAGCTCCAGCAGACAGGGGTACGAGCAGTACTTC. Translated: CASSSSRQGYEQYF.

CDR3 amino acids: CAAGDRLGQPQHF. As DNA, the CDR3 is TGTGCCGCCGGGGACCGCCTAGGGCAGCCCCAGCATTTT. The genes are TRBV24-1 and TRBJ1-5; TRBD1 might be the D (5 bases). V was trimmed by 12 bases and J by 7 bases, leaving 18 bases between them. CDR1 is KGHDR, CDR2 SFDVKD, per germline. The CDR3 totals 13 residues.

This sequence joins TRBV19 and TRBJ1-2; possible D gene TRBD1, 5 bases. Trimming shortened V by 2 bases and J by 2 bases, and 12 bases separated the two germline ends. There are 15 residues in the CDR3. The germline CDR1 and CDR2 sequences are LNHDA and SQIVND (reference sequence). The CDR3 protein is CASSISGYTNYGYTF. The DNA of the CDR3 is TGTGCCAGTAGTATATCAGGGTATACCAACTATGGCTACACCTTC.

This chain uses TRBV29-1 with TRBJ2-7; 10 bases agree with TRBD1. Germline trimming cut 6 bases from V and 6 bases from J; bases unmatched to any gene: 11. There are 14 residues in the CDR3. Per the germline V gene, CDR1 is SQVTM and CDR2 is ANQGSEA. The CDR3 is CSVERSGQGREQYF. DNA for the CDR3: TGCAGCGTCGAGCGCTCGGGACAGGGGCGCGAGCAGTACTTC.

The J gene is TRBJ2-7, the V gene TRBV5-1; no clear D gene. The CDR3 is 11 amino acids. From germline, CDR1 is SGHRS and CDR2 YFSETQ. Trimming left V 4 bases short and J 3 bases short, with 5 bases between. Written as DNA, the CDR3 is TGCGCCAGCAGCGACCACTACGAGCAGTACTTC. Translating it yields CASSDHYEQYF.

This clonotype occurred a few times. The chain employs TRBV29-1 and TRBJ1-4; D not resolved. The V and J ends lost 5 bases and 4 bases respectively, with 8 bases between them. The length of the CDR3 is 12 residues. Germline V gene sequence: CDR1 SQVTM, CDR2 ANQGSEA. CDR3 protein: CSVFSVNEKLFF. The CDR3 DNA reads TGCAGCGTTTTCTCAGTTAATGAAAAACTGTTTTTT.

This clonotype occurred many times. The gene calls are TRBV4-1 and TRBJ2-7; D tentatively fits TRBD1 or TRBD2 (5 bases each). Per the germline V gene, CDR1 is MGHRA and CDR2 is YSYEKL. V lost 1 base and J lost 2, with 9 bases in between. The CDR3 sequence is 14 residues long. CDR3 coding DNA: TGCGCCAGCAGCCAAGGGGACGGTACCTACGAGCAGTACTTC. This translates into CASSQGDGTYEQYF.

This clonotype was counted at least ten times. V gene TRBV7-9 combines with J gene TRBJ2-3; 7 bases agree with TRBD1. CDR1 is SEHNR, CDR2 FQNEAQ, per germline (reference sequence). V dropped 5 bases and J dropped 2; count of bases not matched to a gene: 16. CDR3 length equals 18 residues. In DNA, the CDR3 is TGTGCCAGCAGCCGACGGGGCCAGACAGGGACAAACACAGATACGCAGTATTTT. Amino acid sequence: CASSRRGQTGTNTDTQYF.

This clonotype was detected only a few times. This CDR3 reads CATSGPRQGFYNEQFF. The CDR3 DNA is TGTGCCACCAGCGGACCGAGACAGGGGTTCTACAATGAGCAGTTCTTC. The gene calls are TRBV15 and TRBJ2-1, with 8 bases fitting TRBD1. CDR3 length equals 16 residues. With V trimmed by 5 bases and J by 3 bases, 9 bases remained unmatched. CDR1 is LNHNV, CDR2 YYDKDF, per germline (reference sequence).

This chain links TRBV20-1 with TRBJ2-7; D might be TRBD1 (6 bases). The J call may be wrong; the DNA end is better matched by TRBJ2-5. From germline, CDR1 is DFQATT and CDR2 SNEGSKA (reference sequence). This CDR3 region has 13 residues. CDR3 DNA: TGCAGTGCTAGCAGGGGCCAGAGAGAGACCCAGTACTTC. As protein: CSASRGQRETQYF.

The sample holds a few counts of this clonotype. The J gene is TRBJ2-2, the V gene TRBV9; 11 bases align to TRBD1. The CDR3 covers 17 residues. Germline V CDR1 and CDR2: SGDLS, YYNGEE. V lost 1 base and J lost 4; bases outside the gene matches: 6. CDR3: CASSVSRTGGFTGELFF. CDR3 nucleotide sequence: TGTGCCAGCAGCGTATCTAGGACAGGGGGCTTCACCGGGGAGCTGTTTTTT.

V gene TRBV5-1 combines with J gene TRBJ1-1, with TRBD1 identical over 10 bases. The CDR3 length is 17 residues. With V trimmed by 3 bases and J by 4 bases, 12 bases remained unmatched. The germline V gene has CDR1 SGHRS and CDR2 YFSETQ. CDR3 in amino acids: CASSSWRGTGVSTEAFF. CDR3 nucleotide sequence: TGCGCCAGCAGCTCTTGGCGGGGGACAGGGGTTAGCACTGAAGCTTTCTTT. The variable domain in full, completed from reference TRBV5-1 and TRBJ1-1, reads KAGVTQTPRYLIKTRGQQVTLSCSPISGHRSVSWYQQTPGQGLQFLFEYFSETQRNKGNFPGRFSGRQFSNSRSEMNVSTLELGDSALYLCASSSWRGTGVSTEAFFGQGTRLTVV.